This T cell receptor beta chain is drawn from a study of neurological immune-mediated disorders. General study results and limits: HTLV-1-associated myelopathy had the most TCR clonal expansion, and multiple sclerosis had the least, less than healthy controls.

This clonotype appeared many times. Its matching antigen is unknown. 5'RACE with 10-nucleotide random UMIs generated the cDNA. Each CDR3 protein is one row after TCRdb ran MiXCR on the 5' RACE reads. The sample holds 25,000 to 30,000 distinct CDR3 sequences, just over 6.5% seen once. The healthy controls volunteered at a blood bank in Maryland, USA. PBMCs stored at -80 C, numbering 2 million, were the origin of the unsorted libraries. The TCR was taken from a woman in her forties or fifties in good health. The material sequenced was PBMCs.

DNA of the CDR3: TGTGCCAGCAGCCTCTTCGGTACAGGGTCCTACAATGAGCAGTTCTTC. Translating gives CASSLFGTGSYNEQFF. V is TRBV7-9 and J is TRBJ2-1, with D perhaps matching TRBD1 (6 bases). There are 16 residues in the CDR3. Germline CDR1 and CDR2: SEHNR and FQNEAQ (reference sequence). V lost 5 bases to trimming and J lost 1 base, with 15 bases between them.